Listed below are T cell receptor beta chains from one sample, sequenced in a study of TIL therapy for anti-PD-1-resistant metastatic lung cancer. Here immunoSEQ multiplex PCR was the method, and the copy in TCRdb shows in-frame clones only, minus some. The data show about 12,000 clones, with 80% seen just once and around 10% held by the top ten. The input for sequencing was blood, taken at baseline. The source of these receptors is a person aged 30 to 80 with non-small cell lung cancer. The CDR3 runs from the conserved cysteine through the conserved F or W. A D gene is named only where the DNA matches it firmly. The listing skips clone size in some rows; elsewhere it reads once, few, many or a size class.

>TRBV6-6|NA|NA|TRBJ2-3
TGTGCCAGCAGTTCGATGGGGGATACGCAGTATTTT
CASSSMGDTQYF
>TRBV18|NA|NA|TRBJ2-1
TGTGCCAGCTCACCACAGACAACCTACAATGAGCAGTTCTTC
CASSPQTTYNEQFF
>TRBV7-2|few|NA|TRBJ1-1
TGTGCCAGCAGCTTAGCTACAGGGCGTAGGACTGAAGCTTTCTTT
CASSLATGRRTEAFF
>TRBV18|NA|NA|TRBJ2-1
TGTGCCAGCTCACCTTCAGATGAGCAGTTCTTC
CASSPSDEQFF
>TRBV7-3|NA|NA|TRBJ2-1
TGTGCCAGCAGCCTCCCTGAGAGTTCCAATGAGCAGTTCTTC
CASSLPESSNEQFF
>TRBV6-1|once|TRBD1|TRBJ2-1
TGTGCCAGCAGTGAATCCCGGGACAGGGGGCGCACTGAGCAGTTCTTC
CASSESRDRGRTEQFF
>TRBV29-1|once|NA|TRBJ2-7
TGCAGCGTTGGTCTAGGTACCTACGAGCAGTACTTC
CSVGLGTYEQYF
>TRBV18|NA|NA|TRBJ1-1
TGTGCCAGCTCACCACAAAAAAACACTGAAGCTTTCTTT
CASSPQKNTEAFF
>TRBV6-1|NA|NA|TRBJ2-7
TGTGCCAGCTGGGGTGGCAGCCCTCCTACCTACGAGCAGTACTTC
CASWGGSPPTYEQYF
>TRBV4-3|few|NA|TRBJ1-2
TGCGCCAGCAGCCAAGACTTCGGCGGGGGAGGCTATGGCTACACCTTC
CASSQDFGGGGYGYTF
>TRBV4-2|NA|NA|TRBJ2-7
TGTGCCAGCAGCCAAGCCCCAAGCGGGTACGAGCAGTACTTC
CASSQAPSGYEQYF
>TRBV7-9|NA|NA|TRBJ2-3
TGTGCCAGCAGAAGCGAGAACACAGATACGCAGTATTTT
CASRSENTDTQYF
>TRBV25-1|few|NA|TRBJ2-2
TGTGCCAGCAGGGACAGTTACTTCACCGGGGAGCTGTTTTTT
CASRDSYFTGELFF
>TRBV6-1|few|NA|TRBJ1-5
TGTGCCAGCAGTGAAGGCATCTATAGCAATCAGCCCCAGCATTTT
CASSEGIYSNQPQHF
>TRBV9|NA|TRBD1|TRBJ1-3
TGTGCCAGCAGCGTGAGGGGACAGGGAAGCTCTGGAAACACCATATATTTT
CASSVRGQGSSGNTIYF
>TRBV7-6|NA|NA|TRBJ1-1
TGTGCCAGCAGCTTAGAAGTGAACACTGAAGCTTTCTTT
CASSLEVNTEAFF
>TRBV7-6|large|NA|TRBJ1-5
TGTGCCAGCAGCTTAGTAGAAGGTCAGCCCCAGCATTTT
CASSLVEGQPQHF
>TRBV6-1|NA|NA|TRBJ1-4
TGTGCCAGCACCCCAACGGCTAATGAAAAACTGTTTTTT
CASTPTANEKLFF